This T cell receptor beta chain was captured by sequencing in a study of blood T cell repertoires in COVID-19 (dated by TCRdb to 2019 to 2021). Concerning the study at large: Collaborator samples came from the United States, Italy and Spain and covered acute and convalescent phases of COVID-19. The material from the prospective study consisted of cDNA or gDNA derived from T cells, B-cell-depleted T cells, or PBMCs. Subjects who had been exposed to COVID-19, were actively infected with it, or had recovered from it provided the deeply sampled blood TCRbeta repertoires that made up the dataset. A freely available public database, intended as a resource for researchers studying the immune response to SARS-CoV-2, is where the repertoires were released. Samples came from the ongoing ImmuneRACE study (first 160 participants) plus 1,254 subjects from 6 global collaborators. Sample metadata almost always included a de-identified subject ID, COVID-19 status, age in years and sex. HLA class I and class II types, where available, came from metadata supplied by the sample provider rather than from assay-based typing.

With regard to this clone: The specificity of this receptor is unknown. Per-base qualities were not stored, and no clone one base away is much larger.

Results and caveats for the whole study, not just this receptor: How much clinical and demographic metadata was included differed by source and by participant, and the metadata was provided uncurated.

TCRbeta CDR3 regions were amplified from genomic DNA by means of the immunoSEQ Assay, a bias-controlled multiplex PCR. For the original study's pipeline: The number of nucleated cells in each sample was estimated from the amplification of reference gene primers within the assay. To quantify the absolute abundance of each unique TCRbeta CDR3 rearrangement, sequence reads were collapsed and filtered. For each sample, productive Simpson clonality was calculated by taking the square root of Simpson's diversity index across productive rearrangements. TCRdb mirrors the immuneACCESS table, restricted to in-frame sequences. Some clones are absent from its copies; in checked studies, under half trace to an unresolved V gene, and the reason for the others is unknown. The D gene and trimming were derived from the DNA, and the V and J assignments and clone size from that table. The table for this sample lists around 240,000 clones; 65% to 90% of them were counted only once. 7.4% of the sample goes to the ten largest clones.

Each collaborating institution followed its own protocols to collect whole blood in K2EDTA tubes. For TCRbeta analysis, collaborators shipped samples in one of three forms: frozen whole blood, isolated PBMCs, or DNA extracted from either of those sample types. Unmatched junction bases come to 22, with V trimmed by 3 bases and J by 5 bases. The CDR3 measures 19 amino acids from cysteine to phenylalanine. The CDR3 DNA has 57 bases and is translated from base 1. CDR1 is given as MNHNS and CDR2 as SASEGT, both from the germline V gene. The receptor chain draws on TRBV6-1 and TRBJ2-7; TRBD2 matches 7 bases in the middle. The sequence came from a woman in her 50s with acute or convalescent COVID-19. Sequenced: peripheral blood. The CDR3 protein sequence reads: CASSDKSVSGSSRMNEQYF. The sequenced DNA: TGTGCCAGCAGTGATAAATCGGTTAGCGGGTCCTCGCGGATGAACGAGCAGTACTTC.